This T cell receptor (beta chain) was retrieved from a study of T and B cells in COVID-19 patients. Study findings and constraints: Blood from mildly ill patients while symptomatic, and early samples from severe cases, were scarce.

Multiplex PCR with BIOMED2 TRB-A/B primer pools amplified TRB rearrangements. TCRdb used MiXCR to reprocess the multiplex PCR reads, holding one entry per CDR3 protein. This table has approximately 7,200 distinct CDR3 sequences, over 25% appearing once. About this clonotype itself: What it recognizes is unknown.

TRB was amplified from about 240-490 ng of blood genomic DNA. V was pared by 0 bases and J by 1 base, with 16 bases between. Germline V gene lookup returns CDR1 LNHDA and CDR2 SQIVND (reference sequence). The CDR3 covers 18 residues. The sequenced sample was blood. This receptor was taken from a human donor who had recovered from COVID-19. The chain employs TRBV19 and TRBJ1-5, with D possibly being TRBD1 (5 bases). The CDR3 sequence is CASSIDSSGGLSNQPQHF. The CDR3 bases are TGTGCCAGTAGTATAGACTCGTCCGGGGGGTTGAGCAATCAGCCCCAGCATTTT.